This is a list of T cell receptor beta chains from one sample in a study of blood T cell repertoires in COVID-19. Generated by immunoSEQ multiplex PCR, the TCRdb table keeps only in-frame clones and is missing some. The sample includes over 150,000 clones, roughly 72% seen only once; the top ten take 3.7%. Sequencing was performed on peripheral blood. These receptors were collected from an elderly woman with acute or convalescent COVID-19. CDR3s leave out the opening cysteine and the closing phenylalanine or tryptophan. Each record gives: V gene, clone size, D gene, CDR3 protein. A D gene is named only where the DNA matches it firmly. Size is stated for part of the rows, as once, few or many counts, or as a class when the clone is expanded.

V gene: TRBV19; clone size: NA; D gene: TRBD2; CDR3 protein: ATSRSGGSSYEQY
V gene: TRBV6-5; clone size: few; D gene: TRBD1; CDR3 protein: ASSTGQGMFEAF
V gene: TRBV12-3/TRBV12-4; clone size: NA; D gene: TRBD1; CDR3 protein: ASNRQGVSYT
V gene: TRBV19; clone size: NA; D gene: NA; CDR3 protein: AVRGTNEQF
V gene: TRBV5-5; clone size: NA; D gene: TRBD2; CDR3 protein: ASSSIAGGPTGELF
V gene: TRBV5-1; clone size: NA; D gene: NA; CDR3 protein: ASSARADTGELF
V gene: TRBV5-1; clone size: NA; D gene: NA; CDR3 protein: ASSQGLGTEAF
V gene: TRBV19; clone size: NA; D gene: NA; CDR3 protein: ASHPDSNYGYT
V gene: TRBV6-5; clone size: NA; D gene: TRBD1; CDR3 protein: ASAKPGQGTEAF
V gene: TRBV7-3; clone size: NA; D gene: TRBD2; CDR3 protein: ASSSNGVSGRSSTGELF
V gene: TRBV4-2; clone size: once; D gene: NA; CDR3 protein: ASSPYSFSGYT
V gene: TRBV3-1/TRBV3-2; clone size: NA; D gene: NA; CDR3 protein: ASSQDGGNTEAF
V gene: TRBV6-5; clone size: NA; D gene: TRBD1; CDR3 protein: ASSYSPGGERTEAF
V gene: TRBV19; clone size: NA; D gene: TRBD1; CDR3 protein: ASSEQGGVSNQPQH
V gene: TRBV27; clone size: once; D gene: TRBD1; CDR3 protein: ASSPHRGLFVANVLT
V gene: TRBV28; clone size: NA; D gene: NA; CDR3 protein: ASGRGGENEKLF
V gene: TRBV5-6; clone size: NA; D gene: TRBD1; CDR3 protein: ASSRTGTGYT